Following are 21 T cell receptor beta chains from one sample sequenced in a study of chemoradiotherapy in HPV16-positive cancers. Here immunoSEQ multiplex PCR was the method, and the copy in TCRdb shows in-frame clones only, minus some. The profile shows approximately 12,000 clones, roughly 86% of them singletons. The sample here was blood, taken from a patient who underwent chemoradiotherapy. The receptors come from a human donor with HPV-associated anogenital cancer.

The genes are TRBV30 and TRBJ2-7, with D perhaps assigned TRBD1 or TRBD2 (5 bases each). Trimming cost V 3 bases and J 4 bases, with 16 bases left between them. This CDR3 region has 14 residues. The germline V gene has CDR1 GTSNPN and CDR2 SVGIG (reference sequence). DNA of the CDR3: TGTGCCTGGAGCAGCGGCAGGGTGACTTACGAGCAGTACTTC. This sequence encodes CAWSSGRVTYEQYF.

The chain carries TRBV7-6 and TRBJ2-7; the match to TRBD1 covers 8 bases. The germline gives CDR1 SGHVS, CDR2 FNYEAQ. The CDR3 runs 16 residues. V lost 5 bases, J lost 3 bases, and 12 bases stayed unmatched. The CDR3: CASSLNSGGLLYEQYF. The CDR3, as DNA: TGTGCCAGCAGCCTAAATTCAGGGGGCCTGCTCTACGAGCAGTACTTC.

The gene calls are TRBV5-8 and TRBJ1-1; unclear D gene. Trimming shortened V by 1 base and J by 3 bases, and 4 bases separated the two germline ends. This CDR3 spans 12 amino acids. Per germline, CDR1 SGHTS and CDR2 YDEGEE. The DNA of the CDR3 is TGTGCCAGCAGCTTGCCCGACACTGAAGCTTTCTTT. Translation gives CASSLPDTEAFF.

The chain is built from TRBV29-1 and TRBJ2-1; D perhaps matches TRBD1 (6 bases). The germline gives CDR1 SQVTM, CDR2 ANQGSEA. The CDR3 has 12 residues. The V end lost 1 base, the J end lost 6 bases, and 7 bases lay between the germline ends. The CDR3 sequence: CSVEVGANEQFF. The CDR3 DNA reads TGCAGCGTTGAAGTGGGGGCCAATGAGCAGTTCTTC.

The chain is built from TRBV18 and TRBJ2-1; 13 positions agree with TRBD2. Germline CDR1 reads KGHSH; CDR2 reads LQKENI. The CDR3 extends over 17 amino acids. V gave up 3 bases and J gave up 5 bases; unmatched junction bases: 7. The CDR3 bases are TGTGCCAGCTCACCGAGAACTAGCGGGGGGGACGACAATGAGCAGTTCTTC. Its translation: CASSPRTSGGDDNEQFF.

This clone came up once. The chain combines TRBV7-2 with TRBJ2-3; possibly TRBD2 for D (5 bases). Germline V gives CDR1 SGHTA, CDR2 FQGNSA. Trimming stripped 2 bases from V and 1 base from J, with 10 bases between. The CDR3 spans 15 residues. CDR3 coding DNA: TGTGCCAGCAGCTTAAGAGGAGGAGGCACAGATACGCAGTATTTT. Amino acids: CASSLRGGGTDTQYF.

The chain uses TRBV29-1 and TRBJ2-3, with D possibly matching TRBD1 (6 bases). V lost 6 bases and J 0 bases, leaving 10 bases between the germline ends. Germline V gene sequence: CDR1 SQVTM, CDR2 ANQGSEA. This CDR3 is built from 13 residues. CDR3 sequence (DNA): TGCAGCGTGGACAGTCTAAGCACAGATACGCAGTATTTT. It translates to CSVDSLSTDTQYF.

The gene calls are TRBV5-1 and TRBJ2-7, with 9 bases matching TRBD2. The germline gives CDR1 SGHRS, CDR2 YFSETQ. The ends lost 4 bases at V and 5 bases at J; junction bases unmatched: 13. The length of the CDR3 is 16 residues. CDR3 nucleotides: TGCGCCAGCAGCCCCGCGGGGGGGGCCGGGTTTAACGAGCAGTACGTC. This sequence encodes CASSPAGGAGFNEQYV.

In nucleotides, the CDR3 is TGTGCCAGCCGGAGCGGCTCTGGGGCCAACGTCCTGACTTTC. Its translation: CASRSGSGANVLTF. The chain is built from TRBV6-1 and TRBJ2-6, with a weak D call TRBD2 (5 bases). Trimming stripped 8 bases from V and 0 bases from J, with 8 bases between. Per germline, CDR1 MNHNS and CDR2 SASEGT. This CDR3 is built from 14 residues.

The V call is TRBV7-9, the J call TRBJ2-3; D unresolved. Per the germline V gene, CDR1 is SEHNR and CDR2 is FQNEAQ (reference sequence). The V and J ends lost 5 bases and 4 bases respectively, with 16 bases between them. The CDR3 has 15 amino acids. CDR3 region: CASSPTLGFPDTQYF. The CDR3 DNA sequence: TGTGCCAGCAGCCCGACGCTGGGTTTCCCAGATACGCAGTATTTT.

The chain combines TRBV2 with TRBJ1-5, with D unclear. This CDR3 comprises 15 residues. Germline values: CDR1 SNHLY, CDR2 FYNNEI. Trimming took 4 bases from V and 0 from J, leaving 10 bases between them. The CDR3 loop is CASSGNSYSNQPQHF. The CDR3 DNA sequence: TGTGCCAGCAGTGGTAATAGTTATAGCAATCAGCCCCAGCATTTT.

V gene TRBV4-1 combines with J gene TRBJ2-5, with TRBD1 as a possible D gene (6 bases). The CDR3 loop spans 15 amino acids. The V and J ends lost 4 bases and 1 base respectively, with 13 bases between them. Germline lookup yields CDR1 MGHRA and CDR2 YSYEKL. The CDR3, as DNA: TGCGCCAGCAGCCGACAGGATCACTTCCAAGAGACCCAGTACTTC. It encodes CASSRQDHFQETQYF.

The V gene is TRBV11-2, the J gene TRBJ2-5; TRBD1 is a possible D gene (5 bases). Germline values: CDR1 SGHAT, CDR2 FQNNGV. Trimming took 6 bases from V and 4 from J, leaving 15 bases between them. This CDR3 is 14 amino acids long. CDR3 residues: CASSPGQGRETQYF. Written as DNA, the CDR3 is TGTGCCAGCAGTCCAGGCCAGGGTCGAGAGACCCAGTACTTC.

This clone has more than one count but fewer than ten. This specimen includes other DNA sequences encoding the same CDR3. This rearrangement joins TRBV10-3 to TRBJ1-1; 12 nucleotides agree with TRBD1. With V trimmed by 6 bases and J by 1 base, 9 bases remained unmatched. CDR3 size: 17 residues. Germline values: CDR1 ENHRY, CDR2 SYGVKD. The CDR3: CAIRSPGQGAGNTEAFF. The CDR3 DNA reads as TGTGCCATCAGATCGCCGGGACAGGGGGCAGGGAACACTGAAGCTTTCTTT.

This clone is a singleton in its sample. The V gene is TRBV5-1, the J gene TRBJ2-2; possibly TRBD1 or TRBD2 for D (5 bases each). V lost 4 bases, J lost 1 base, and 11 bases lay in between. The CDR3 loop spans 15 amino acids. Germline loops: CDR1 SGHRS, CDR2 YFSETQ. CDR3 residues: CASSRTGGNTGELFF. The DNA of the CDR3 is TGCGCCAGCAGCAGAACAGGAGGGAACACCGGGGAGCTGTTTTTT.

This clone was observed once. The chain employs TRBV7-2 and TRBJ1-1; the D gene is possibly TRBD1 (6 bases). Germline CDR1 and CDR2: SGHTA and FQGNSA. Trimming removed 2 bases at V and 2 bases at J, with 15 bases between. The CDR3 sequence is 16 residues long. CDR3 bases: TGTGCCAGCAGCTTAACGGGGGGCAGAGGAAACACTGAAGCTTTCTTT. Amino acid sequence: CASSLTGGRGNTEAFF. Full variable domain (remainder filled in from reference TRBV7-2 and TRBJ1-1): GAGVSQSPSNKVTEKGKDVELRCDPISGHTALYWYRQSLGQGLEFLIYFQGNSAPDKSGLPSDRFSAERTGGSVSTLTIQRTQQEDSAVYLCASSLTGGRGNTEAFFGQGTRLTVV.

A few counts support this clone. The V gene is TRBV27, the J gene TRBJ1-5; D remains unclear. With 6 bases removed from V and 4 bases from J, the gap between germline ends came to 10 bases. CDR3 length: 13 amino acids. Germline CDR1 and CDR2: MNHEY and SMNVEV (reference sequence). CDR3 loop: CASSLDRNQPQHF. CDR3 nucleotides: TGTGCCAGCAGCCTTGATAGAAATCAGCCCCAGCATTTT.

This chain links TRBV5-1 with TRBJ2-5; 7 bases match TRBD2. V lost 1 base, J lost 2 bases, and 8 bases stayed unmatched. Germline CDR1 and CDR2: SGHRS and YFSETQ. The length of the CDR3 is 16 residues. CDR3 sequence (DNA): TGCGCCAGCAGCTTGAATCCTAGCGGTTTGCAAGAGACCCAGTACTTC. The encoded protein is CASSLNPSGLQETQYF.

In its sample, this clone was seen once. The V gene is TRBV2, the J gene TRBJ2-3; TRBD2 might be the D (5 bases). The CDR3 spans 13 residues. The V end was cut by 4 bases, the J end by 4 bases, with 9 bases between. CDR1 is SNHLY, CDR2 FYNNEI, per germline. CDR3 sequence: CASSGRASDTQYF. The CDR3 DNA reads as TGTGCCAGCAGTGGGCGGGCGTCAGATACGCAGTATTTT. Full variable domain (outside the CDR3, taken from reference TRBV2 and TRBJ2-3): EPEVTQTPSHQVTQMGQEVILRCVPISNHLYFYWYRQILGQKVEFLVSFYNNEISEKSEIFDDQFSVERPDGSNFTLKIRSTKLEDSAMYFCASSGRASDTQYFGPGTRLTVL.

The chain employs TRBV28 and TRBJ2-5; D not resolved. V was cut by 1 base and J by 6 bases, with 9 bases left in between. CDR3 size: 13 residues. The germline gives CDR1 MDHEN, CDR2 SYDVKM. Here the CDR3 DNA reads TGTGCCAGCAGTTTATCCAGTGAACAGACCCAGTACTTC. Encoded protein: CASSLSSEQTQYF.

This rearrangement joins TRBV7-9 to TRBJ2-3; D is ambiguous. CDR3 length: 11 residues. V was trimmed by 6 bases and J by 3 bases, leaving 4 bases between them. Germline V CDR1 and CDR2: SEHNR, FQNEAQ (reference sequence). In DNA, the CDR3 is TGTGCCAGCAGAAGGACAGATACGCAGTATTTT. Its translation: CASRRTDTQYF.